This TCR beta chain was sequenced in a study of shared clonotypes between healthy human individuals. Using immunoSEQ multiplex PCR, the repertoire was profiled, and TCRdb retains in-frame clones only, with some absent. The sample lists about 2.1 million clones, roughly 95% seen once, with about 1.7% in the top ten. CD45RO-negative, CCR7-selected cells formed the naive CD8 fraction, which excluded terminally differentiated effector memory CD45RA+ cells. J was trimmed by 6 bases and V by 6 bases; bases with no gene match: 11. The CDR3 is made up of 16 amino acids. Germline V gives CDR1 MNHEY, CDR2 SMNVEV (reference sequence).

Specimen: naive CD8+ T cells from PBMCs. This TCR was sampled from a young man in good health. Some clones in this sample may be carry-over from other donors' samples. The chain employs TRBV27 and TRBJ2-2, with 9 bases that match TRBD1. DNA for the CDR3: TGTGCCAGCAGCTCACCCGGGACAGGGAGTGCCGGGGAGCTGTTTTTT. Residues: CASSSPGTGSAGELFF.